The present TCR beta chain was sequenced within a study of T cell responses to AZD1222 COVID-19 vaccine. The V end lost 6 bases, the J end lost 2 bases, and 11 bases lay between the germline ends. In germline, CDR1 is MDHEN, CDR2 SYDVKM. There are 14 residues in the CDR3. The assay was immunoSEQ multiplex PCR, and TCRdb's table has in-frame clones only and misses some. The sample lists 120,000 to 150,000 clones; 80% to 90% were seen once. For this clone: Its antigen remains unknown.

Study-wide results and limits: Clonal diversity was possibly underestimated; the donors were predominantly white British and more often female.

The sequence was collected from an adult in good health. Sequences were derived from peripheral blood, sampled on day 0 of AZD1222 vaccination. The chain links TRBV28 to TRBJ1-5, with D tentatively TRBD1 (5 bases). The CDR3 reads CASRTEPRNQPQHF. CDR3 DNA: TGTGCCAGCAGGACAGAGCCGCGCAATCAGCCCCAGCATTTT.